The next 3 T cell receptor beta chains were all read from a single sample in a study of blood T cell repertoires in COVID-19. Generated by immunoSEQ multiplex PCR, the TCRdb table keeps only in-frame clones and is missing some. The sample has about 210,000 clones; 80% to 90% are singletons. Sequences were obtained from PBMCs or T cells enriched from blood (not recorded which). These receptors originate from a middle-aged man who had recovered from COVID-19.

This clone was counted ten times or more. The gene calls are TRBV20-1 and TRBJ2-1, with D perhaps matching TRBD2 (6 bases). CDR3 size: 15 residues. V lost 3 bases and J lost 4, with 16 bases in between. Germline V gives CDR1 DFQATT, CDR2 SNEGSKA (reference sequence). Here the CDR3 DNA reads TGCAGTGCTAGTGACCAGTCGGGACTTTACAATGAGCAGTTCTTC. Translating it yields CSASDQSGLYNEQFF.

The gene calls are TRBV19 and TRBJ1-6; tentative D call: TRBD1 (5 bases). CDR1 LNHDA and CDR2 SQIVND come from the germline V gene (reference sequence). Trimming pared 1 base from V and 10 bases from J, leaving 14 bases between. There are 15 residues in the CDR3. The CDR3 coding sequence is TGTGCCAGTAGTATAGTGAGGCAGGGAGGCTCACCCCTCCACTTT. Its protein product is CASSIVRQGGSPLHF.

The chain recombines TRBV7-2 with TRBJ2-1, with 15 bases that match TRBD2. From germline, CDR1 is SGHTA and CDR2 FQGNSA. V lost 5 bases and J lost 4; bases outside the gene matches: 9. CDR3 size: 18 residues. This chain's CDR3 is CASSRTGTSGGQYNEQFF. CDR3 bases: TGTGCCAGCAGCCGTACCGGGACTAGCGGGGGGCAATACAATGAGCAGTTCTTC.